Below are 18 T cell receptor beta chains sequenced from a single sample in a study of T-cell memory formation after mild COVID-19. A single record per CDR3 protein comes from TCRdb applying MiXCR to the 5' RACE reads. The sample has 130,000 to 150,000 distinct CDR3 sequences; 15% to 20% are singletons. What was sequenced was PBMCs or a T cell subset sorted from them (not recorded which). Receptors were obtained from an adult woman who had mild COVID-19 (a few samples of this study predate the infection). Cell type and time point are not known.

The CDR3 region is CASSPRPPVVGRGDTQYF. The CDR3 DNA follows: TGTGCCAGCAGCCCAAGGCCCCCAGTCGTCGGGCGTGGAGATACGCAGTATTTT. The chain couples TRBV7-9 to TRBJ2-3; no clear D gene. The CDR3 is 18 residues long. V lost 5 bases to trimming and J lost 5 bases, with 26 bases between them. Germline V gene lookup returns CDR1 SEHNR and CDR2 FQNEAQ (reference sequence).

This clonotype was seen many times. The gene calls are TRBV4-2 and TRBJ2-7, with a tentative D call TRBD2 (6 bases). Trimming pared 0 bases from V and 3 bases from J, leaving 15 bases between. Germline V gene data show CDR1 as LGHNA and CDR2 as YNFKEQ. The CDR3 is 16 residues long. The CDR3 spells CASSQDRRGRYYEQYF. The DNA for the CDR3 is TGTGCCAGCAGCCAAGATAGGAGGGGCCGTTACTACGAGCAGTACTTC.

Points on this clonotype: Being one base from a much bigger clone, this may be a read error. V usage is TRBV25-1 and J usage is TRBJ2-2, with D perhaps matching TRBD1 or TRBD2 (5 bases each). The CDR3 contains 13 residues. Germline values: CDR1 MGHDK, CDR2 SYGVNS. The CDR3 nucleotides are TGTGCCAGCAGTGGAGGGGTTATCGGGGAGCTGATTTTT. Residues: CASSGGVIGELIF.

This clonotype was detected a few times. This chain uses TRBV15 with TRBJ1-1; maybe TRBD1 (6 bases). Germline CDR1 and CDR2: LNHNV and YYDKDF (reference sequence). Trimming cost V 0 bases and J 6 bases, with 11 bases left between them. The CDR3 totals 14 residues. CDR3 sequence: CATSRDLSGAEAFF. DNA of the CDR3: TGTGCCACCAGCAGAGATCTCTCAGGGGCTGAAGCTTTCTTT.

This clonotype was seen only a few times. This chain connects TRBV6-5 to TRBJ2-2; 13 nucleotides agree with TRBD2. This CDR3 region has 16 residues. Per the germline V gene, CDR1 is MNHEY and CDR2 is SVGAGI. V was clipped by 4 bases and J by 4 bases; unmatched bases: 3. CDR3 sequence reads: CASSSRLAGGTGELFF. The CDR3, as DNA: TGTGCCAGCAGTTCCAGACTAGCGGGGGGCACCGGGGAGCTGTTTTTT.

This clonotype was observed a few times. CDR3 amino acids: CASSQVTPGTDTQYF. The CDR3 DNA is TGTGCCAGCAGCCAAGTAACCCCGGGCACAGATACGCAGTATTTT. V and J are TRBV4-2 and TRBJ2-3, with D unresolved. The length of the CDR3 is 15 residues. Germline CDR1 and CDR2: LGHNA and YNFKEQ. V was shortened by 1 base and J by 1 base, with 9 bases between the two germline ends.

This clonotype was seen a handful of times. V and J are TRBV5-1 and TRBJ2-7; D may correspond to TRBD1 or TRBD2 (5 bases each). The length of the CDR3 is 13 residues. V lost 8 bases to trimming and J lost 0 bases, with 12 bases between them. Germline V gene sequence: CDR1 SGHRS, CDR2 YFSETQ. CDR3 nucleotide sequence: TGCGCCAGGCATGGGGACCACTCCTACGAGCAGTACTTC. Its protein is CARHGDHSYEQYF. Variable domain in full (rest from reference TRBV5-1 and TRBJ2-7): KAGVTQTPRYLIKTRGQQVTLSCSPISGHRSVSWYQQTPGQGLQFLFEYFSETQRNKGNFPGRFSGRQFSNSRSEMNVSTLELGDSALYLCARHGDHSYEQYFGPGTRLTVT.

In DNA form, the CDR3 reads TGTGCCACCTCCCCGACAGGGGCCCACAATCAGCCCCAGCATTTT. Encoded protein: CATSPTGAHNQPQHF. The chain is built from TRBV24-1 and TRBJ1-5; the match to TRBD1 covers 8 bases. The germline gives CDR1 KGHDR, CDR2 SFDVKD. V shed 9 bases, J shed 3 bases, and the junction held 9 bases outside the gene matches. The CDR3 spans 15 residues.

The chain couples TRBV5-5 to TRBJ2-7; D is possibly TRBD1 or TRBD2 (6 bases each). From germline, CDR1 is SGHKS and CDR2 YYEKEE (reference sequence). The V and J ends lost 1 base and 6 bases respectively, with 17 bases between them. The CDR3 spans 15 residues. The CDR3 spells CASSLRGLTPGEQYF. CDR3 DNA sequence: TGTGCCAGCAGCTTGCGGGGGCTTACCCCCGGCGAGCAGTACTTC. Full variable domain (outside the CDR3, taken from reference TRBV5-5 and TRBJ2-7): DAGVTQSPTHLIKTRGQQVTLRCSPISGHKSVSWYQQVLGQGPQFIFQYYEKEERGRGNFPDRFSARQFPNYSSELNVNALLLGDSALYLCASSLRGLTPGEQYFGPGTRLTVT.

The chain carries TRBV24-1 and TRBJ2-5, with 11 bases lining up with TRBD1. Trimming took 0 bases from V and 5 from J; bases not matched to a gene: 4. Germline V CDR1 and CDR2: KGHDR, SFDVKD. The CDR3 is made up of 16 amino acids. The CDR3 sequence is CATSDLRDRGSETQYF. The CDR3 DNA sequence: TGTGCCACCAGTGATTTGCGGGACAGGGGGTCCGAGACCCAGTACTTC.

The chain is built from TRBV10-3 and TRBJ2-1, with unresolved D. The ends were cut back, 5 bases at V and 7 bases at J, with 6 bases in the middle. Germline V lookup: CDR1 ENHRY, CDR2 SYGVKD. This CDR3 spans 11 amino acids. Here the CDR3 reads CAISRSNEQFF. CDR3 in DNA: TGTGCCATCAGTCGAAGTAATGAGCAGTTCTTC.

The chain recombines TRBV7-2 with TRBJ2-5; no clear D gene. There are 14 residues in the CDR3. V was cut by 0 bases and J by 5 bases, with 10 bases left in between. CDR1 and CDR2 (germline): SGHTA, FQGNSA. The CDR3 DNA follows: TGTGCCAGCAGCTTAGCGGGAAGGGTGGAGACCCAGTACTTC. This encodes CASSLAGRVETQYF.

This clonotype was seen a handful of times. The chain uses TRBV4-3 and TRBJ2-3, with no clear D. This CDR3 has 13 residues. The germline V gene encodes CDR1 LGHNA and CDR2 YSLEER. V lost 4 bases, J lost 2 bases, and 7 bases lay in between. CDR3 residues: CASSRELTDTQYF. DNA for the CDR3: TGCGCCAGCAGCCGGGAACTCACAGATACGCAGTATTTT.

This clonotype was counted between two and nine times. V gene TRBV20-1 combines with J gene TRBJ1-6; perhaps TRBD1 as D (6 bases). The germline V gene has CDR1 DFQATT and CDR2 SNEGSKA (reference sequence). V lost 5 bases and J lost 0, with 14 bases in between. This CDR3 contains 16 residues. CDR3 nucleotide sequence: TGCAGTGCTCAGGACAGCGCGAGCTCCTATAATTCACCCCTCCACTTT. Protein sequence: CSAQDSASSYNSPLHF.

This clonotype was seen more than once but under ten times. The rearrangement joins TRBV7-9 to TRBJ2-7, with TRBD1 identical over 7 bases. Germline V gene lookup returns CDR1 SEHNR and CDR2 FQNEAQ (reference sequence). Trimming took 0 bases from V and 3 from J; bases not matched to a gene: 8. The CDR3 totals 16 residues. CDR3 sequence: CASSLADRPSGYEQYF. Here the CDR3 DNA reads TGTGCCAGCAGCTTAGCGGACAGGCCCTCGGGCTACGAGCAGTACTTC.

This clonotype was seen a handful of times. As DNA, the CDR3 is TGTGCCAGCAGTTTACGGGAAACGAATGAGCAGTTCTTC. Residues: CASSLRETNEQFF. V and J are TRBV27 and TRBJ2-1; a weak D match, TRBD2 (5 bases). Germline V CDR1 and CDR2: MNHEY, SMNVEV (reference sequence). V shed 2 bases and J shed 7 bases, with 9 bases lying between them. The CDR3 runs 13 residues.

In its sample, this clonotype was seen many times. The CDR3 nucleotides are TGTGCCAGCAGCCGAGGCCCAGGGAGCACAGATACGCAGTATTTT. Residues: CASSRGPGSTDTQYF. The gene calls are TRBV4-2 and TRBJ2-3; weak D call: TRBD1 (5 bases). V was cut by 4 bases and J by 0 bases, with 11 bases left in between. This CDR3 is built from 15 residues. Germline V gene sequence: CDR1 LGHNA, CDR2 YNFKEQ.

The V gene is TRBV5-1, the J gene TRBJ2-2; 12 bases align to TRBD2. There are 16 residues in the CDR3. Trimming cost V 7 bases and J 5 bases; bases outside gene matches: 9. The V gene's germline CDR1 is SGHRS and CDR2 YFSETQ. In DNA, the CDR3 is TGCGCCAGCCAGACTAGCGGGAGAAGGGGAACCGGGGAGCTGTTTTTT. As protein: CASQTSGRRGTGELFF. The full variable domain, completed using reference TRBV5-1 and TRBJ2-2, is KAGVTQTPRYLIKTRGQQVTLSCSPISGHRSVSWYQQTPGQGLQFLFEYFSETQRNKGNFPGRFSGRQFSNSRSEMNVSTLELGDSALYLCASQTSGRRGTGELFFGEGSRLTVL.